The 17 T cell receptor beta chains below come from one sample, sequenced in a study of blood T cell repertoires in COVID-19. The table came from immunoSEQ multiplex PCR; TCRdb's copy has only in-frame clones and leaves some out. The table lists 130,000 to 150,000 clones, around nine tenths of them singletons. Sequenced input: peripheral blood. These receptors were obtained from a woman between 45 and 60 years old with active or convalescent COVID-19.

This clone was seen once. The CDR3 DNA sequence: TGTGCCAGCAGCTCCGACAGGTTACAGCCCCAGCATTTT. Protein: CASSSDRLQPQHF. This chain links TRBV7-2 with TRBJ1-5; the D gene is possibly TRBD1 (6 bases). Trimming took off 4 bases at V and 7 bases at J, with 11 bases between the two ends. The CDR3 covers 13 residues. Germline CDR1 SGHTA, CDR2 FQGNSA.

J is TRBJ2-2 and V is TRBV7-2; TRBD1 matches 10 bases. From germline, CDR1 is SGHTA and CDR2 FQGNSA. The CDR3 covers 15 residues. V lost 5 bases to trimming and J lost 6 bases; unmatched junction nucleotides: 6. CDR3 loop: CASSLTTGGSGELFF. DNA for the CDR3: TGTGCCAGCAGCCTAACGACAGGGGGCTCCGGGGAGCTGTTTTTT. Using reference TRBV7-2 and TRBJ2-2 for the parts outside the CDR3, the full variable domain is GAGVSQSPSNKVTEKGKDVELRCDPISGHTALYWYRQSLGQGLEFLIYFQGNSAPDKSGLPSDRFSAERTGGSVSTLTIQRTQQEDSAVYLCASSLTTGGSGELFFGEGSRLTVL.

The chain joins TRBV10-3 to TRBJ1-1; D is perhaps TRBD1 (6 bases). The CDR3 extends over 14 amino acids. Trimming left V 3 bases short and J 1 base short, with 9 bases between. CDR1 and CDR2 from the germline V gene are ENHRY and SYGVKD. The CDR3: CAISDLQGNTEAFF. The CDR3 DNA sequence: TGTGCCATCAGTGATTTACAGGGGAACACTGAAGCTTTCTTT.

This chain joins TRBV30 and TRBJ1-1; 8 bases are a match to TRBD1. Unmatched junction bases numbered 10, after V lost 0 bases and J lost 4 bases. The CDR3 consists of 16 residues. From germline, CDR1 is GTSNPN and CDR2 SVGIG (reference sequence). CDR3 coding DNA: TGTGCCTGGAGTGTGCCAGGGGGCGCGGTATCCACTGAAGCTTTCTTT. Translation gives CAWSVPGGAVSTEAFF.

The chain joins TRBV18 to TRBJ2-2; 8 positions match TRBD2. The junction had 5 bases not matched to a gene; V was cut back by 0 bases and J by 5 bases. This CDR3 spans 16 amino acids. From germline, CDR1 is KGHSH and CDR2 LQKENI. This chain's CDR3 is CASSPPYGRETGELFF. In nucleotides, the CDR3 is TGTGCCAGCTCACCACCATACGGGAGGGAAACCGGGGAGCTGTTTTTT.

This chain joins TRBV19 and TRBJ2-5; a weak D match, TRBD1 (6 bases). V was trimmed by 5 bases and J by 6 bases, leaving 10 bases between them. Germline V CDR1 and CDR2: LNHDA, SQIVND (reference sequence). This CDR3 is 12 amino acids long. DNA for the CDR3: TGTGCCAGTAGTCAACAGGGCAAGACCCAGTACTTC. Amino acid sequence: CASSQQGKTQYF.

The J gene is TRBJ1-1, the V gene TRBV6-6, with 7 bases identical to TRBD1. The CDR3 has 13 amino acids. The trim removed 5 bases at V and 5 bases at J, leaving 5 bases unmatched. Germline CDR1 is MNHNY and CDR2 is SVGAGI (reference sequence). The CDR3 here is CASSTQGFTEAFF. The CDR3 nucleotides read TGTGCCAGCAGTACACAGGGGTTTACTGAAGCTTTCTTT.

V is TRBV27 and J is TRBJ1-1, with D maybe TRBD1 (5 bases). CDR1 and CDR2 (germline): MNHEY, SMNVEV (reference sequence). CDR3 length equals 14 residues. With 7 bases removed from V and 4 bases from J, the gap between germline ends came to 16 bases. The CDR3 DNA follows: TGTGCCAGCAAAGCCGGGGCCGGGGGCACTGAAGCTTTCTTT. Amino acid sequence: CASKAGAGGTEAFF.

The gene calls are TRBV6-1 and TRBJ1-6; D ambiguous. Germline CDR1 and CDR2: MNHNS and SASEGT. V dropped 3 bases and J dropped 5 bases, with 5 bases sitting between them. There are 13 residues in the CDR3. The CDR3: CASSEADNSPLHF. As DNA, the CDR3 is TGTGCCAGCAGTGAGGCTGATAATTCACCCCTCCACTTT.

CDR3 protein: CASSMVLDRNTEAFF. CDR3 DNA sequence: TGTGCCAGCAGTATGGTGCTTGACAGAAACACTGAAGCTTTCTTT. The chain recombines TRBV6-6 with TRBJ1-1, with D perhaps TRBD1 (5 bases). The CDR3 spans 15 residues. V dropped 5 bases and J dropped 2 bases, with 15 bases sitting between them. Germline-derived CDR1 and CDR2 are MNHNY and SVGAGI (reference sequence).

This chain connects TRBV15 to TRBJ2-2, with TRBD1 as a possible D gene (5 bases). This CDR3 has 15 residues. Germline V gene sequence: CDR1 LNHNV, CDR2 YYDKDF (reference sequence). V was pared by 0 bases and J by 7 bases, with 12 bases between. CDR3 bases: TGTGCCACCAGCAGAGATTTGGGGCGAGTCGGGGAGCTGTTTTTT. It translates to CATSRDLGRVGELFF.

V usage is TRBV7-9 and J usage is TRBJ1-2; D gene ambiguous. There are 15 residues in the CDR3. Trimming shortened V by 1 base and J by 1 base, and 10 bases separated the two germline ends. Germline lookup yields CDR1 SEHNR and CDR2 FQNEAQ (reference sequence). For the CDR3, the DNA is TGTGCCAGCAGCTTAGACGCTATGATTAACTATGGCTACACCTTC. Translated: CASSLDAMINYGYTF.

The rearrangement links TRBV9 to TRBJ2-1, with 9 bases identical to TRBD2. Germline CDR1 is SGDLS and CDR2 is YYNGEE. The CDR3 contains 17 residues. The junction had 13 bases not matched to a gene; V was cut back by 0 bases and J by 9 bases. The CDR3 is CASSVGGTIAGVFEQFF. Written as DNA, the CDR3 is TGTGCCAGCAGCGTAGGGGGTACGATAGCGGGAGTTTTTGAGCAGTTCTTC. Together with reference TRBV9 and TRBJ2-1, the CDR3 gives the full variable domain: DSGVTQTPKHLITATGQRVTLRCSPRSGDLSVYWYQQSLDQGLQFLIQYYNGEERAKGNILERFSAQQFPDLHSELNLSSLELGDSALYFCASSVGGTIAGVFEQFFGPGTRLTVL.

The genes are TRBV29-1 and TRBJ1-4, with 8 bases that match TRBD1. V lost 6 bases, J lost 8 bases, and 8 bases stayed unmatched. The CDR3 has 13 amino acids. Germline V gene lookup returns CDR1 SQVTM and CDR2 ANQGSEA. CDR3 DNA sequence: TGCAGCGTCCAACCCAGGGGGCGCGAAAAACTGTTTTTT. Protein sequence: CSVQPRGREKLFF.

The chain combines TRBV7-3 with TRBJ1-1; weak D call: TRBD1 (6 bases). V was pared by 1 base and J by 6 bases, with 15 bases between. CDR3 size: 15 residues. Germline V gene data show CDR1 as SGHTA and CDR2 as FQGTGA. The CDR3 DNA is TGTGCCAGCAGCTTAATTTTAGGGGGGGCATCTGAAGCTTTCTTT. Residues: CASSLILGGASEAFF. Based on the CDR3 plus reference TRBV7-3 and TRBJ1-1, the full variable domain is GAGVSQTPSNKVTEKGKYVELRCDPISGHTALYWYRQSLGQGPEFLIYFQGTGAADDSGLPNDRFFAVRPEGSVSTLKIQRTERGDSAVYLCASSLILGGASEAFFGQGTRLTVV.

This clone occurred a few times. The chain couples TRBV4-2 to TRBJ1-1; D possibly corresponds to TRBD1 (5 bases). Germline CDR1 reads LGHNA; CDR2 reads YNFKEQ. The length of the CDR3 is 15 residues. Trimming shortened V by 3 bases and J by 3 bases, and 14 bases separated the two germline ends. In DNA form, the CDR3 reads TGTGCCAGCAGCCAGAGCGCCGGGGACTACACTGAAGCTTTCTTT. Translation: CASSQSAGDYTEAFF.

The rearrangement joins TRBV12-3 or TRBV12-4 to TRBJ1-5, with 7 bases lining up with TRBD1. The CDR3 spans 12 residues. Germline trimming cut 10 bases from V and 4 bases from J; bases unmatched to any gene: 4. In nucleotides, the CDR3 is TGTGCCATCTCACAGGGGAATCAGCCCCAGCATTTT. It encodes CAISQGNQPQHF.